This T cell receptor beta chain stems from a study of T cell clonality in common variable immunodeficiency. V shed 6 bases, J shed 0 bases, and the junction held 5 bases outside the gene matches. The CDR3 is 15 amino acids. From germline, CDR1 is LNHDA and CDR2 SQIVND (reference sequence). This clone was recorded many times. The CDR3 end falls 3 residues outside the read, so it is completed with the germline J gene. Only in-frame clones appear in the TCRdb table, and some are missing; sequencing was by immunoSEQ multiplex PCR. Altogether about 52,000 clones were found in the sample, and no singletons occur.

This chain links TRBV19 with TRBJ2-3, with TRBD2 matching over 8 bases. Sequences were obtained from peripheral blood mononuclear cells. This TCR derives from a person aged 18 to 75 in good health. The CDR3 spells CASSPVAGSTDTQYF. The CDR3 bases that were read are TGTGCCAGTAGCCCGGTAGCGGGGAGCACAGATACG.